Listed below are T cell receptor beta chains from one sample, sequenced in a study of cytomegalovirus exposure and HLA in healthy donors. The method was immunoSEQ multiplex PCR; TCRdb's version includes in-frame clones alone and lacks a portion of them. Of about 120,000 clones listed, 70% to 80% are singletons. The specimen sequenced was PBMCs. These receptors were obtained from a woman aged 40-49 years in good health and CMV-seropositive. Both conserved end residues are part of each CDR3. The D gene is left open where the match is weak. For some rows the clone size is stated as once, few or many, or as a class when expanded; others skip it.

clone size	CDR3 length	J gene	V gene	D gene	CDR3 DNA	CDR3 protein
.	15	TRBJ2-3	TRBV11-1	TRBD2	TGTGCCAGCAGCCCTCGGACTAGCGGGGGGGATACGCAGTATTTT	CASSPRTSGGDTQYF
.	13	TRBJ1-5	TRBV27	.	TGTGCCAGGCTGACAAATGGCAATCAGCCCCAGCATTTT	CARLTNGNQPQHF
few	15	TRBJ2-5	TRBV5-1	.	TGCGCCAGCAGCTTGGGTGGGGGGGCCCAAGAGACCCAGTACTTC	CASSLGGGAQETQYF
.	15	TRBJ1-6	TRBV7-9	TRBD1	TGTGCCAGCAGCCCCGGGACAGATTATAATTCACCCCTCCACTTT	CASSPGTDYNSPLHF
.	13	TRBJ2-1	TRBV10-3	.	TGTGCCATCAGTGGACATCCGGACAATGAGCAGTTCTTC	CAISGHPDNEQFF
.	12	TRBJ1-2	TRBV7-2	.	TGTGCCAGCAGCCTCAGTGGCTCTGGCTACACCTTC	CASSLSGSGYTF
.	14	TRBJ1-1	TRBV4-1	.	TGCGCCAGCAGCCAACTAGACTGGAACACTGAAGCTTTCTTT	CASSQLDWNTEAFF
.	11	TRBJ1-2	TRBV5-4	.	TGTGCCAGCAGCTCTGAGTTGGGCTACACCTTC	CASSSELGYTF
.	15	TRBJ1-5	TRBV6-5	TRBD1	TGTGCCAGCAGCGACAGCACAGGGGCGAATCAGCCCCAGCATTTT	CASSDSTGANQPQHF
.	17	TRBJ2-5	TRBV7-3	TRBD2	TGTGCCAGCAGCTTTGGGGGAAGCGGGAGCCAACAAGGGACCCAGTACTTC	CASSFGGSGSQQGTQYF
.	15	TRBJ2-1	TRBV4-2	.	TGTGCCAGCAGTCTTAGGGACTTGTCCTACAATGAGCAGTTCTTC	CASSLRDLSYNEQFF
.	14	TRBJ2-1	TRBV7-6	.	TGTGCCAGCAGCTCGCTGAGGGCCCACAATGAGCAGTTCTTC	CASSSLRAHNEQFF
.	12	TRBJ1-2	TRBV6-5	.	TGTGCCAGCAGAACGACGCCGGACAGCTACACCTTC	CASRTTPDSYTF
.	16	TRBJ2-1	TRBV7-7	TRBD2	TGTGCTAGCAGCTCTACGACTAGCGTCGGATACAATGAGCAGTTCTTC	CASSSTTSVGYNEQFF
.	14	TRBJ2-2	TRBV6-5	.	TGTGCCAGTTCCCGAGAACACAGCACCGGGGAGCTGTTTTTT	CASSREHSTGELFF
.	15	TRBJ2-7	TRBV9	.	TGTGCCAGCAGCGTAGAAGGGCAGGGCCGGTACGAGCAGTACTTC	CASSVEGQGRYEQYF
once	13	TRBJ1-1	TRBV5-1	TRBD1	TGCGCCAGCACCCAGGACAGGGACACTGAAGCTTTCTTT	CASTQDRDTEAFF
.	14	TRBJ1-2	TRBV27	.	TGTGCCAGCAGTTTATTATCGGGAGACTATGGCTACACCTTC	CASSLLSGDYGYTF
.	13	TRBJ2-5	TRBV5-4	TRBD1	TGTGCCAGCAGCTTGGGACAGGGAGAGACCCAGTACTTC	CASSLGQGETQYF
.	14	TRBJ2-7	TRBV5-1	TRBD1	TGCGCCAGCAGCTCCGGGACAGGGTCCCACGAGCAGTACTTC	CASSSGTGSHEQYF
.	16	TRBJ1-6	TRBV7-3	TRBD1	TGTGCCAGCAGCTTAACCTCCGACAGGGGGAATTCACCCCTCCACTTT	CASSLTSDRGNSPLHF
.	14	TRBJ1-1	TRBV4-1	.	TGCGCCAGCAGCCATAGGGAGCCGAACACTGAAGCTTTCTTT	CASSHREPNTEAFF
.	16	TRBJ2-3	TRBV4-1	.	TGCGCCAGCAGCCGCACGCGAGACACGAACACAGATACGCAGTATTTT	CASSRTRDTNTDTQYF
.	15	TRBJ2-7	TRBV4-3	TRBD2	TGCGCCAGCAGCCAAGATGAAGGACTAGCCGCCGAGCAGTACTTC	CASSQDEGLAAEQYF
few	13	TRBJ1-1	TRBV6-4	.	TGTGCCAGCAGTGGGACAAGGAACACTGAAGCTTTCTTT	CASSGTRNTEAFF
once	14	TRBJ2-7	TRBV10-2	TRBD1	TGCGCCAGCAGTGGGACAGGCCCAACCTACGAGCAGTACTTC	CASSGTGPTYEQYF
.	14	TRBJ1-6	TRBV2	.	TGTGCCAGCAGTGTTGAACAGACTAATTCACCCCTCCACTTT	CASSVEQTNSPLHF
.	15	TRBJ1-1	TRBV4-3	.	TGCGCCAGCAGCCAAACTACCGGAGGGGCGACTGAAGCTTTCTTT	CASSQTTGGATEAFF
.	16	TRBJ2-7	TRBV5-6	TRBD1	TGTGCCAGCAGCCACAACTGGGGACAGGCCCCCTACGAGCAGTACTTC	CASSHNWGQAPYEQYF
.	15	TRBJ1-1	TRBV9	.	TGTGCCAGCAGCGTAGTAGCAGGGATGAACACTGAAGCTTTCTTT	CASSVVAGMNTEAFF
few	12	TRBJ2-2	TRBV30	.	TGTGCCTTTAACAGAAACACCGGGGAGCTGTTTTTT	CAFNRNTGELFF
.	16	TRBJ2-4	TRBV19	TRBD1	TGTGCCAGTAGTCCGGGACAGACCCTAGCCAAAAACATTCAGTACTTC	CASSPGQTLAKNIQYF
.	14	TRBJ1-1	TRBV5-1	TRBD1	TGCGCCAGCAGCTCACAGGGGGTCGACACTGAAGCTTTCTTT	CASSSQGVDTEAFF
.	15	TRBJ1-2	TRBV5-1	TRBD1	TGCGCCAGCAGCCTGACAGGGGCGGACGACTATGGCTACACCTTC	CASSLTGADDYGYTF
.	13	TRBJ2-5	TRBV4-2	.	TGTGCCAGCAGCCAACGGTTGGAAGAGACCCAGTACTTC	CASSQRLEETQYF
.	14	TRBJ1-1	TRBV7-2	TRBD1	TGTGCCAGCAGCGTTGACAGGGGCATCACTGAAGCTTTCTTT	CASSVDRGITEAFF
.	15	TRBJ2-1	TRBV6-1	TRBD2	TGTGCCAGCAGAGGAGCGGGAGTGATATACAATGAGCAGTTCTTC	CASRGAGVIYNEQFF
.	15	TRBJ1-1	TRBV21-1	.	TGTGCCAGCAGCAAAAGAGAAACCCAAAACACTGAAGCTTTCTTT	CASSKRETQNTEAFF
.	14	TRBJ2-7	TRBV29-1	TRBD1	TGCAGCGTCGCGGACAGGGGGAATCCCTACGAGCAGTACTTC	CSVADRGNPYEQYF
.	14	TRBJ1-5	TRBV30	TRBD1	TGTGCCTGGGCCCGGGACAGGGGGTCACAGCCCCAGCATTTT	CAWARDRGSQPQHF
.	13	TRBJ1-1	TRBV19	.	TGTGCCAGTACCCCACCACAGGCGACTGAAGCTTTCTTT	CASTPPQATEAFF
once	15	TRBJ2-3	TRBV9	TRBD2	TGTGCCAGCTCTAGCGGGAGGGCCGGGTCAGATACGCAGTATTTT	CASSSGRAGSDTQYF